What follows are 32 T cell receptor beta chains derived from one specimen sequenced in a study of T cells in Graves' hyperthyroidism and ophthalmopathy. The source material, RNA transcripts, was used to amplify TCR beta CDR3 regions. TCR CDR3 underwent first-round RT-PCR with the HTBI primer set. TCRdb re-called the multiplex PCR reads through MiXCR, storing one row per CDR3 protein. In the table there are 550,000 to 800,000 distinct CDR3 sequences, 15% to 20% of which are singletons. The sequencing input was blood. Every receptor here comes from a man between 45 and 60 years old with Graves' hyperthyroidism.

Many counts were recorded for this clonotype. This rearrangement joins TRBV30 to TRBJ1-1; D is ambiguous. Germline V gives CDR1 GTSNPN, CDR2 SVGIG (reference sequence). V was trimmed by 3 bases and J by 8 bases, leaving 7 bases between them. CDR3 length: 10 amino acids. CDR3 in DNA: TGTGCCTGGAGCTACGTAGAAGCTTTCTTT. Protein product: CAWSYVEAFF.

This clonotype was detected many times. J is TRBJ2-1 and V is TRBV12-3 or TRBV12-4; D remains ambiguous. The CDR3 runs 17 residues. Deletions cut 3 bases from V and 1 base from J, with 16 bases between. CDR3 residues: CASSLTSSLTSYNEQFF. The DNA of the CDR3 is TGTGCCAGCAGTTTGACGTCTTCACTAACTTCCTACAATGAGCAGTTCTTC.

This clonotype was observed a few times. V is TRBV19 and J is TRBJ1-4; 7 bases fit TRBD1. Germline V gene sequence: CDR1 LNHDA, CDR2 SQIVND (reference sequence). The CDR3 covers 15 residues. V gave up 5 bases and J gave up 4 bases; unmatched junction bases: 7. The CDR3 DNA reads TGTGCCAGTAGTCCATGGGACAGAGATAATGAAAAACTGTTTTTT. This gives the protein CASSPWDRDNEKLFF.

The sample holds a few counts of this clonotype. The rearrangement joins TRBV3-1 to TRBJ1-4; TRBD1 agrees at 8 bases. With 5 bases clipped from V and 12 bases from J, the junction kept 5 bases outside the gene matches. Germline CDR1 is LGHDT and CDR2 is YNNKEL (reference sequence). This CDR3 region has 12 residues. The DNA for the CDR3 is TGTGCCAGCAGCGGCCCCAGGGGGCAACTGTTTTTT. It specifies CASSGPRGQLFF.

The table lists this clonotype with many counts. This chain joins TRBV11-2 and TRBJ2-1; tentatively, D is TRBD2 (6 bases). Trimming removed 0 bases from V and 2 bases from J, with 14 bases in between. The CDR3 spans 17 residues. The V gene's germline CDR1 is SGHAT and CDR2 FQNNGV. The CDR3 here is CASSLDHRAGPYNEQFF. In DNA, the CDR3 is TGTGCCAGCAGCTTAGATCATAGAGCGGGCCCCTACAATGAGCAGTTCTTC.

This clonotype has at least ten counts. The chain employs TRBV18 and TRBJ2-2; D is undetermined. The CDR3 runs to 12 residues. In germline, CDR1 is KGHSH, CDR2 LQKENI. With 6 bases removed from V and 5 bases from J, the gap between germline ends came to 7 bases. The CDR3 is CASSQETGELFF. The DNA of the CDR3 is TGTGCCAGCTCCCAGGAAACCGGGGAGCTGTTTTTT.

This clonotype showed up many times. V and J are TRBV20-1 and TRBJ2-3; D perhaps matches TRBD1 (6 bases). CDR3 length: 12 amino acids. The V gene lost 5 bases and the J gene lost 2 bases, with 8 bases spanning the gap. Germline V gene sequence: CDR1 DFQATT, CDR2 SNEGSKA (reference sequence). The CDR3 nucleotides read TGCAGTGCTCGGGACACCACAGATACGCAGTATTTT. Amino acid sequence: CSARDTTDTQYF.

This chain connects TRBV29-1 to TRBJ2-6; D tentatively fits TRBD1 or TRBD2 (6 bases each). CDR1 is SQVTM, CDR2 ANQGSEA, per germline. Trimming stripped 5 bases from V and 4 bases from J, with 9 bases between. This CDR3 is built from 13 residues. For the CDR3, the DNA is TGCAGCGTTCGGGGGCCAGGGGCCAACGTCCTGACTTTC. It yields the protein CSVRGPGANVLTF.

This sequence joins TRBV6-5 and TRBJ1-1; D may be TRBD1 (5 bases). Trimming took 2 bases from V and 3 from J, leaving 10 bases between them. CDR3 size: 14 residues. CDR1 and CDR2 from the germline V gene are MNHEY and SVGAGI. The DNA of the CDR3 is TGTGCCAGCAGTTACGGGGGGAAGGACACTGAAGCTTTCTTT. Amino acid sequence: CASSYGGKDTEAFF.

This clonotype showed up many times. V and J are TRBV28 and TRBJ1-2; D gene unclear. Trimming removed 7 bases at V and 4 bases at J, with 13 bases between. Germline CDR1 reads MDHEN; CDR2 reads SYDVKM. The CDR3 length is 13 residues. CDR3 amino acids: CASTSDRPYGYTF. The CDR3, as DNA: TGTGCCAGCACCTCCGACCGACCCTATGGCTACACCTTC.

About this clonotype itself: One end of the junction is discordant with germline, which a read error may explain. This chain uses TRBV3-1 with TRBJ1-4, with D uncertain. This CDR3 comprises 14 residues. Germline V gene data show CDR1 as LGHDT and CDR2 as YNNKEL (reference sequence). The CDR3 coding sequence is TGTGCCAGCAGCCAAAAAGGGATTAATGAAAAACCGTTTTTT. Its translation: CASSQKGINEKPFF.

The J gene is TRBJ2-7, the V gene TRBV20-1; 7 positions agree with TRBD1. Trimming removed 1 base from V and 2 bases from J; junction bases left unmatched: 11. The V gene's germline CDR1 is DFQATT and CDR2 SNEGSKA (reference sequence). The CDR3 extends over 16 amino acids. CDR3 DNA sequence: TGCAGTGCTAGAGCTATATCCGGGACAGCAGCCTACGAGCAGTACTTC. It encodes CSARAISGTAAYEQYF.

This chain links TRBV20-1 with TRBJ2-7, with 10 bases fitting TRBD2. The CDR3 extends over 16 amino acids. Germline loops: CDR1 DFQATT, CDR2 SNEGSKA (reference sequence). J gave up 2 bases and V 0 bases, and 7 bases lay outside the gene matches. The CDR3 DNA reads TGCAGTGCTAGAGATTTTCTAGCGGGGGCAACCTACGAGCAGTACTTC. Protein: CSARDFLAGATYEQYF.

This clonotype was detected only a few times. The CDR3 is CAISEARNTGELFF. The CDR3 nucleotides are TGTGCCATCAGTGAAGCTAGGAACACCGGGGAGCTGTTTTTT. The J gene is TRBJ2-2, the V gene TRBV10-3; no clear D. V was shortened by 3 bases and J by 1 base, with 6 bases between the two germline ends. The CDR3 contains 14 residues. Germline values: CDR1 ENHRY, CDR2 SYGVKD.

A remark on this clonotype: One end of the junction varies from germline; a read error may be responsible. In DNA, the CDR3 is TGCAGTGCCCTAAGCCGCAGCGGGAGGGGCTACAATGAGGAGTCCTTC. It specifies CSALSRSGRGYNEESF. The rearrangement uses TRBV20-1 and TRBJ2-1; TRBD2 matches at 10 bases. The CDR3 sequence is 16 residues long. Germline V gives CDR1 DFQATT, CDR2 SNEGSKA (reference sequence).

This clonotype has a count of ten or more. This rearrangement joins TRBV11-2 to TRBJ2-3; TRBD2 matches at 9 bases. There are 15 residues in the CDR3. CDR1 and CDR2 from the germline V gene are SGHAT and FQNNGV. After removal of 1 base from V and 4 bases from J, the junction contained 3 bases not matched to a gene. The CDR3, as DNA: TGTGCCAGCAGCTTAGGCGGGAGGGCCCCAGATACGCAGTATTTT. Translated, it gives CASSLGGRAPDTQYF. The full variable domain, with the rest looked up from reference TRBV11-2 and TRBJ2-3, is EAGVAQSPRYKIIEKRQSVAFWCNPISGHATLYWYQQILGQGPKLLIQFQNNGVVDDSQLPKDRFSAERLKGVDSTLKIQPAKLEDSAVYLCASSLGGRAPDTQYFGPGTRLTVL.

The chain is built from TRBV25-1 and TRBJ2-1; TRBD2 aligns across 7 bases. The CDR3 runs to 16 residues. CDR1 is MGHDK and CDR2 is SYGVNS in the germline V gene. Germline trimming cut 1 base from V and 0 bases from J; bases unmatched to any gene: 3. The CDR3 DNA follows: TGTGCCAGCAGTGAATTTGGCGGGGGCTCCTACAATGAGCAGTTCTTC. It codes for CASSEFGGGSYNEQFF.

This chain joins TRBV19 and TRBJ2-1, with D perhaps matching TRBD2 (5 bases). V was trimmed by 4 bases and J by 8 bases, leaving 9 bases between them. There are 12 residues in the CDR3. The V gene's germline CDR1 is LNHDA and CDR2 SQIVND (reference sequence). The chain's CDR3 is CASSSNGDEQFF. The CDR3, as DNA: TGTGCCAGTAGTAGTAACGGGGATGAGCAGTTCTTC.

The chain links TRBV5-5 to TRBJ2-5, with D maybe TRBD2 (5 bases). Germline CDR1 is SGHKS and CDR2 is YYEKEE (reference sequence). This CDR3 has 16 residues. V lost 4 bases and J lost 1, with 17 bases in between. The CDR3 protein is CASSPILLGIQETQYF. The CDR3 DNA is TGTGCCAGCAGCCCTATCCTCCTCGGGATCCAAGAGACCCAGTACTTC.

A word on this clonotype: A much larger clone differs from this one at a single base, so this may be a read error. Written as DNA, the CDR3 is TGTGCCAGCAGTGGCCGGGCAGAGCAAGAGACCCAGTACTTC. Its translation is CASSGRAEQETQYF. This rearrangement joins TRBV2 to TRBJ2-5; D ambiguous. The CDR3 runs 14 residues. Trimming shortened V by 4 bases and J by 2 bases, and 11 bases separated the two germline ends. The germline CDR1 and CDR2 sequences are SNHLY and FYNNEI.

In this sample, this clonotype turned up many times. The rearrangement joins TRBV28 to TRBJ2-5, with 7 bases that match TRBD2. After removal of 4 bases from V and 5 bases from J, the junction contained 16 bases not matched to a gene. Germline V CDR1 and CDR2: MDHEN, SYDVKM. The CDR3 totals 17 residues. CDR3 sequence: CASSSQIGRGVQETQYF. CDR3 nucleotide sequence: TGTGCCAGCAGTTCCCAGATAGGACGGGGGGTTCAGGAGACCCAGTACTTC. Full variable domain (rest looked up from reference TRBV28 and TRBJ2-5): DVKVTQSSRYLVKRTGEKVFLECVQDMDHENMFWYRQDPGLGLRLIYFSYDVKMKEKGDIPEGYSVSREKKERFSLILESASTNQTSMYLCASSSQIGRGVQETQYFGPGTRLLVL.

As to this clonotype: The junction departs from germline at one end; a sequencing error may be responsible. CDR3 amino acids: CASRLGLRTGPQETQYF. CDR3 bases: TGCGCCAGCAGATTGGGATTGCGGACAGGGCCCCAAGAGACCCAGTACTTC. The V and J genes are TRBV5-1 and TRBJ2-5, with 8 bases that match TRBD1. CDR1 and CDR2 (germline): SGHRS, YFSETQ. CDR3 size: 17 residues. The variable domain in full, with the rest retrieved from reference TRBV5-1 and TRBJ2-5, is KAGVTQTPRYLIKTRGQQVTLSCSPISGHRSVSWYQQTPGQGLQFLFEYFSETQRNKGNFPGRFSGRQFSNSRSEMNVSTLELGDSALYLCASRLGLRTGPQETQYFGPGTRLLVL.

This clonotype was observed a handful of times. The chain is built from TRBV27 and TRBJ1-5; the D gene is possibly TRBD1 (5 bases). The germline V gene encodes CDR1 MNHEY and CDR2 SMNVEV (reference sequence). Trimming took 0 bases from V and 10 from J, leaving 22 bases between them. CDR3 length: 17 residues. CDR3 amino acids: CASSLSIPGRLSLPQHF. DNA for the CDR3: TGTGCCAGCAGTTTATCAATTCCGGGACGCTTATCCCTACCCCAGCATTTT.

The chain carries TRBV7-2 and TRBJ2-1, with TRBD1 matching 7 bases. V was pared by 5 bases and J by 2 bases, with 9 bases of the junction left unmatched. Germline V gene sequence: CDR1 SGHTA, CDR2 FQGNSA. The CDR3 loop spans 16 amino acids. Here the CDR3 DNA reads TGTGCCAGCAGCCTAAAACAGGGGTTACCCTACAATGAGCAGTTCTTC. Its translation is CASSLKQGLPYNEQFF.

The chain recombines TRBV7-2 with TRBJ2-1, with 9 bases identical to TRBD2. Trimming removed 6 bases from V and 4 bases from J; junction bases left unmatched: 7. The CDR3 consists of 15 residues. Germline CDR1 SGHTA, CDR2 FQGNSA. The chain's CDR3 is CASSQRGRDYNEQFF. DNA of the CDR3: TGTGCCAGCAGTCAACGCGGGAGGGATTACAATGAGCAGTTCTTC.

CDR3 amino acids: CASSSEGRGGDEQFF. The CDR3, as DNA: TGTGCCAGCAGCTCCGAGGGGAGGGGAGGGGATGAGCAGTTCTTC. The chain has TRBV7-9 and TRBJ2-1; 7 bases align to TRBD2. V was clipped by 4 bases and J by 8 bases; unmatched bases: 11. Germline V gene data show CDR1 as SEHNR and CDR2 as FQNEAQ (reference sequence). There are 15 residues in the CDR3.

This chain links TRBV5-1 with TRBJ2-2; D remains unclear. Germline V gene sequence: CDR1 SGHRS, CDR2 YFSETQ. The CDR3 covers 13 residues. Trimming removed 3 bases from V and 4 bases from J, with 7 bases in between. CDR3 in amino acids: CASSSDFTGELFF. For the CDR3, the DNA is TGCGCCAGCAGCTCAGATTTCACCGGGGAGCTGTTTTTT.

For the CDR3, the DNA is TGTGCCACCGAAGCACACCGGGACACGTCCGATCAGCCCCAGCATTTT. Encoded protein: CATEAHRDTSDQPQHF. The chain carries TRBV6-1 and TRBJ1-5; D might be TRBD1 (6 bases). V lost 10 bases and J lost 5, with 24 bases in between. CDR1 MNHNS and CDR2 SASEGT come from the germline V gene. The CDR3 is 16 amino acids.

The J gene is TRBJ1-2, the V gene TRBV19, with D unresolved. Germline CDR1 is LNHDA and CDR2 is SQIVND (reference sequence). V gave up 10 bases and J gave up 1 base, with 13 bases separating them. The CDR3 runs to 13 residues. The CDR3 sequence: CATRGRDNYGYTF. In DNA form, the CDR3 reads TGTGCCACGCGCGGGAGGGATAACTATGGCTACACCTTC.

The V and J genes are TRBV29-1 and TRBJ1-2, with D tentatively TRBD1 (5 bases). Trimming pared 4 bases from V and 0 bases from J, leaving 12 bases between. Germline values: CDR1 SQVTM, CDR2 ANQGSEA. The length of the CDR3 is 14 residues. Here the CDR3 DNA reads TGCAGCGTTGTACGGGACGGATCTAACTATGGCTACACCTTC. Translation gives CSVVRDGSNYGYTF.

The genes are TRBV29-1 and TRBJ1-4; perhaps TRBD1 as D (5 bases). CDR1 is SQVTM, CDR2 ANQGSEA, per germline. Trimming stripped 7 bases from V and 3 bases from J, with 15 bases between. The CDR3 spans 14 residues. CDR3 DNA: TGCAGCGGCCAAAGTGGGACGGCTAATGAAAAACTGTTTTTT. Translated, it gives CSGQSGTANEKLFF.

V gene TRBV13 combines with J gene TRBJ2-7; D ambiguous. The CDR3 has 12 residues. CDR1 PRHDT and CDR2 FYEKMQ come from the germline V gene (reference sequence). V was pared by 4 bases and J by 2 bases, with 6 bases between. The DNA for the CDR3 is TGTGCCAGCAGCTCCATCGCCTACGAGCAGTACTTC. This encodes CASSSIAYEQYF.